This T cell receptor (beta chain) was sequenced in a study of T-cell memory formation after mild COVID-19. Study findings and constraints: From day 15 to 85, contracting clones were balanced between CD4 and CD8, whereas later expanders leaned toward CD4+. Contracting CD4+ clones were located mainly in CM and EM, and CD8+ clones in EMRA.

The V gene end was trimmed by 5 bases and the J gene end by 8 bases; junction bases not matched to a gene: 7. The germline V gene has CDR1 SGHVS and CDR2 FQNEAQ. This CDR3 spans 16 amino acids. Each CDR3 protein gets one entry after TCRdb re-called the 5' RACE reads with MiXCR. The table lists just under 150,000 distinct CDR3 sequences, about a fifth of them singletons. About this clonotype itself: What it binds is unknown.

Sequenced input: PBMCs or a T cell subset sorted from them (not recorded which). This clonotype was sampled from an adult woman who had mild COVID-19 (a few samples of this study predate the infection). Cell type and time point are not known. The chain combines TRBV7-8 with TRBJ2-1; 15 bases line up with TRBD2. The CDR3 sequence: CASSPRTSGRGDEQFF. In DNA form, the CDR3 reads TGTGCCAGCAGCCCCAGGACTAGCGGGAGGGGAGATGAGCAGTTCTTC. The full variable domain, its missing parts supplied by reference TRBV7-8 and TRBJ2-1, is GAGVSQSPRYKVAKRGQDVALRCDPISGHVSLFWYQQALGQGPEFLTYFQNEAQLDKSGLPSDRFFAERPEGSVSTLKIQRTQQEDSAVYLCASSPRTSGRGDEQFFGPGTRLTVL.